This section outlines one T cell receptor (beta chain) sequence together with its context. The antigen remains unidentified. Time point specified: after neoadjuvant nivolumab, at surgical resection. The CDR3 totals 15 residues. From germline, CDR1 is SGHDT and CDR2 YYEEEE. J gave up 2 bases and V 4 bases, and 3 bases lay outside the gene matches. The data stem from a study of neoadjuvant anti-PD-1 for oral cavity cancer. Background on the study: Patients without progression got a fourth dose around day 43.

Assay used: immunoSEQ multiplex PCR; TCRdb lists only in-frame clones, some missing. The table records fewer than 25,000 clones, 40% to 55% of them present only once. Whole-study results and caveats: Greater tumor shrinkage accompanied bigger post-treatment sizes of preexisting clones.

Sequencing used tumor tissue, obtained after nivolumab (anti-PD-1) treatment. The TCR comes from a person aged 40 to 85 with oral cavity squamous cell carcinoma. The rearrangement joins TRBV5-6 to TRBJ1-3; 10 nucleotides agree with TRBD1. CDR3 loop: CASSATGGAGNTIYF. The CDR3 region has the DNA TGTGCCAGCAGCGCGACAGGGGGCGCTGGAAACACCATATATTTT.